Listed below are T cell receptor beta chains from one sample, sequenced in a study of control samples from healthy donors and cancer patients. Repertoires were generated with immunoSEQ multiplex PCR, while TCRdb's copy carries only in-frame clones and drops some. The profile shows about 89,000 clones, about 84% of them singletons. Sequencing input: blood. The receptor set was obtained from a woman between 35 and 50 years old in good health. CDR3s include the opening cysteine and the closing phenylalanine or tryptophan. A D gene is named only where the DNA matches it firmly. Clone sizes are given selectively: once, few, many, or a class where the clone is expanded.

d_call | clone_size | j_call | v_call | cdr3_nt | cdr3_aa
TRBD2 | NA | TRBJ2-5 | TRBV13 | TGTGCCAGCAGCGCACGACTAGCGGGGGTTCAAGAGACCCAGTACTTC | CASSARLAGVQETQYF
TRBD1 | NA | TRBJ2-2 | TRBV2 | TGTGCCAGCAGTGACGAGGGGGCCGGTAGGACCGGGGAGCTGTTTTTT | CASSDEGAGRTGELFF
NA | few | TRBJ1-1 | TRBV5-1 | TGCGCCAGCAGCTTGTCAGGGGATCATTACACTGAAGCTTTCTTT | CASSLSGDHYTEAFF
NA | few | TRBJ2-5 | TRBV9 | TGTGCCAGCAGCGTAGAGGGTAGAGGGGATTGGGAGACCCAGTACTTC | CASSVEGRGDWETQYF
NA | NA | TRBJ1-1 | TRBV12-3/TRBV12-4 | TGTGCCAGCAGTTTATCAGGGAACACTGAAGCTTTCTTT | CASSLSGNTEAFF
NA | NA | TRBJ2-7 | TRBV5-6 | TGTGCCAGCAGCCATCCGACGAGGTTCTACGAGCAGTACTTC | CASSHPTRFYEQYF
NA | NA | TRBJ2-7 | TRBV6-2/TRBV6-3 | TGTGCCAGCAGTTACTCAAGGCGGGGGCCCACCTACGAGCAGTACTTC | CASSYSRRGPTYEQYF
NA | NA | TRBJ2-7 | TRBV4-3 | TGCGCCAGCAGCCAGTCTCGCGTCAAAGGGGGCGAGCAGTACTTC | CASSQSRVKGGEQYF
TRBD2 | NA | TRBJ2-1 | TRBV5-6 | TGTGCCAGCAGCTTGGTGTCTAGCGGTAAAGAGCAGTTCTTC | CASSLVSSGKEQFF
NA | NA | TRBJ2-2 | TRBV10-3 | TGTGCCATCAGTGAAAGACTTGCCGGGACTCCGAACACCGGGGAGCTGTTTTTT | CAISERLAGTPNTGELFF
NA | few | TRBJ1-3 | TRBV4-3 | TGCGCCAGCAGCCCCTTTCTGGCACCACTTTCTGGAAACACCATATATTTT | CASSPFLAPLSGNTIYF
TRBD1 | few | TRBJ1-1 | TRBV19 | TGTGCCAGTAGTAGCAGGACAGGGGCGCGGGGCACTGAAGCTTTCTTT | CASSSRTGARGTEAFF
TRBD1 | NA | TRBJ1-1 | TRBV5-4 | TGTGCCAGCAGCATAGCCGGGACAGACACTGAAGCTTTCTTT | CASSIAGTDTEAFF
TRBD1 | NA | TRBJ2-2 | TRBV5-1 | TGCGCCAGCAGCCCGGACAGGGCCGGGGAGCTGTTTTTT | CASSPDRAGELFF
NA | NA | TRBJ1-4 | TRBV30 | TGTGCCTGGAGTGTACCTACGACGGTTTTTAATGAAAAACTGTTTTTT | CAWSVPTTVFNEKLFF
TRBD2 | NA | TRBJ2-1 | TRBV7-9 | TGTGCCAGCAGCTCGTTAAGCGGGGGCCGCTCAAGGTCCTACAATGAGCAGTTCTTC | CASSSLSGGRSRSYNEQFF
TRBD1 | NA | TRBJ2-5 | TRBV5-4 | TGTGCCAGCAGCCTGCAGGGGGCCGGAGAGACCCAGTACTTC | CASSLQGAGETQYF
NA | NA | TRBJ1-5 | TRBV2 | TGTGCCAGCAGTCCGGGGAGGGCCAATCAGCCCCAGCATTTT | CASSPGRANQPQHF
NA | NA | TRBJ2-1 | TRBV7-9 | TGTGCCAAGACCGGGAGAAACAATGAGCAGTTCTTC | CAKTGRNNEQFF
NA | NA | TRBJ2-3 | TRBV20-1 | TGCAGTGCTAGAGAGTTAGGTACGCAGTATTTT | CSARELGTQYF
NA | NA | TRBJ1-1 | TRBV6-5 | TGTGCCAGCACCATCGTCGGTCCGCGGCGCACTGAAGCTTTCTTT | CASTIVGPRRTEAFF
NA | NA | TRBJ1-6 | TRBV10-2 | TGCGCCAGCAGCCCAGGAGGGCTAAGTTCACCCCTCCACTTT | CASSPGGLSSPLHF
NA | NA | TRBJ1-6 | TRBV5-5 | TGTGCCAGCAGCTTGGAGGCAGGGGCGCATTCACCCCTCCACTTT | CASSLEAGAHSPLHF
TRBD1 | NA | TRBJ1-3 | TRBV7-9 | TGTGCCAGCAGCACACGACAGGGCCGAAACACCATATATTTT | CASSTRQGRNTIYF
NA | NA | TRBJ2-7 | TRBV9 | TGTGCCAGCGGCTGGGGGGGGCGGAACGAGCAGTACTTC | CASGWGGRNEQYF
NA | NA | TRBJ1-2 | TRBV6-5 | TGTGCCAGCAGTAGGCTGGGGCGAAACTATGGCTACACCTTC | CASSRLGRNYGYTF
TRBD1 | NA | TRBJ1-5 | TRBV19 | TGTGCCAGTAGCCGTCCCAGACAGGGAGCTAGCAATCAGCCCCAGCATTTT | CASSRPRQGASNQPQHF
NA | NA | TRBJ2-6 | TRBV24-1 | TGTGCCACCAGTGGCGCCACAGGGTCTGGGGCCAACGTCCTGACTTTC | CATSGATGSGANVLTF
NA | NA | TRBJ2-1 | TRBV7-2 | TGTGCCAGCAGCTCCCGACGGTCCTACAATGAGCAGTTCTTC | CASSSRRSYNEQFF
NA | NA | TRBJ1-1 | TRBV10-3 | TGTGCCATCAGTGATGGGGGGGGCGGAATGAACACTGAAGCTTTCTTT | CAISDGGGGMNTEAFF
NA | NA | TRBJ1-5 | TRBV3-1/TRBV3-2 | TGTGCCAGCAGCCAAGACTATAGCAATCAGCCCCAGCATTTT | CASSQDYSNQPQHF
NA | NA | TRBJ2-3 | TRBV6-5 | TGTGCCAGCAGTTACTCGGAGGGTCACGCAGATACGCAGTATTTT | CASSYSEGHADTQYF
NA | NA | TRBJ2-1 | TRBV12-3/TRBV12-4 | TGTGCCAGCAGTTGGGACGGTTACAATGAGCAGTTCTTC | CASSWDGYNEQFF
TRBD1 | NA | TRBJ1-6 | TRBV7-3 | TGTGCCAGCAGCTTGGGGACAGAGAATTCACCCCTCCACTTT | CASSLGTENSPLHF
TRBD2 | NA | TRBJ2-2 | TRBV6-4 | TGTGCCAGCAGTGAAAGCGGGGGCACCGGGGAGCTGTTTTTT | CASSESGGTGELFF
TRBD1 | few | TRBJ2-2 | TRBV30 | TGTGCCTGGACAGGGGGTTTCACCGGGGAGCTGTTTTTT | CAWTGGFTGELFF
NA | NA | TRBJ1-1 | TRBV19 | TGTGCCAGTAGTATCGGGGTTTTGGGAACTGAAGCTTTCTTT | CASSIGVLGTEAFF
TRBD1 | NA | TRBJ1-1 | TRBV30 | TGTGCCTGGAACCGCCGGACAGGGACGAACACTGAAGCTTTCTTT | CAWNRRTGTNTEAFF
NA | NA | TRBJ2-2 | TRBV5-4 | TGTGCCAGCAGCGTCGATATTTGGGCAGCAGACAACACCGGGGAGCTGTTTTTT | CASSVDIWAADNTGELFF